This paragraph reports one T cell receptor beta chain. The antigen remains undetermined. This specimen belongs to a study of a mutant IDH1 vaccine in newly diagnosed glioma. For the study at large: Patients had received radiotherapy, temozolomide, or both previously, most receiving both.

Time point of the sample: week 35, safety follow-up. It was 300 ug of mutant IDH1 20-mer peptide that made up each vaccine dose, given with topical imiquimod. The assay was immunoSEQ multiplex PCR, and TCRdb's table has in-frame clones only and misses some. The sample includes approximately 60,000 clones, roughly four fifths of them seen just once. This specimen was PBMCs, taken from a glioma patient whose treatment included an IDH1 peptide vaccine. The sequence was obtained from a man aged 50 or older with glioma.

The CDR3 sequence is CASSLLAGGGDEQFF. The DNA of the CDR3 is TGCGCCAGCAGCTTGTTAGCGGGGGGAGGGGATGAGCAGTTCTTC. This chain joins TRBV5-1 and TRBJ2-1; 10 bases are shared with TRBD2. The CDR3 contains 15 residues. Germline CDR1 and CDR2: SGHRS and YFSETQ. With V trimmed by 1 base and J by 8 bases, 6 bases remained unmatched.